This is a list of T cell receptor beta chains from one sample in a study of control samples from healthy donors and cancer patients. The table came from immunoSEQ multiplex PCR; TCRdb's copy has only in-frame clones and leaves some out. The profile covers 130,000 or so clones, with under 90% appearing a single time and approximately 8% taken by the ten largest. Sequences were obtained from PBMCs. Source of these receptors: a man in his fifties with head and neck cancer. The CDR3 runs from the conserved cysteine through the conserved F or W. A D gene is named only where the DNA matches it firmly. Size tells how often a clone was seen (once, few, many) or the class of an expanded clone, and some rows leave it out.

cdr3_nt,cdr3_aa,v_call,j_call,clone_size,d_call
TGTGCCAGCAGCTTGGCCGACGGGAAGCGGGGGGGCGGAGGGTATACGCAGTATTTT,CASSLADGKRGGGGYTQYF,TRBV5-5,TRBJ2-3,.,TRBD2
TGTGCCAGCAGTGTGATAAACTCTGGGGAGCAGTACTTC,CASSVINSGEQYF,TRBV2,TRBJ2-7,.,.
TGTGCCATCTCCAATACGGGGGGGACCGGGGAGCTGTTTTTT,CAISNTGGTGELFF,TRBV10-3,TRBJ2-2,.,TRBD2
TGTGCCAGCAGCTGGCCGTCCGAGCGGGGGGCGAATACCGGGGAGCTGTTTTTT,CASSWPSERGANTGELFF,TRBV7-3,TRBJ2-2,once,TRBD2
TGTGCCAGCAGCAACCCTCAAAGAGGAAACACCATATATTTT,CASSNPQRGNTIYF,TRBV5-8,TRBJ1-3,.,.
TGTGCCAGCAGCCAAGTCAATTCACCCCTCCACTTT,CASSQVNSPLHF,TRBV14,TRBJ1-6,.,.
TGCAGCGTGATTGGACAGGGAGGTGAAGCTTTCTTT,CSVIGQGGEAFF,TRBV29-1,TRBJ1-1,.,TRBD1
TGTGCCAGCAGCCCCTCCCGTGACGGGGGCTGGAACTATGGCTACACCTTC,CASSPSRDGGWNYGYTF,TRBV11-2,TRBJ1-2,.,.
TGTGCCAGCAGCTTAGGAGGGACAGCAGACTCTGGGGCCAACGTCCTGACTTTC,CASSLGGTADSGANVLTF,TRBV7-9,TRBJ2-6,.,TRBD1
TGCGCCAGCAGCCAAGGACTGGGCAGGGGGGTTACTAATGAAAAACTGTTTTTT,CASSQGLGRGVTNEKLFF,TRBV4-1,TRBJ1-4,.,TRBD1
TGTGCCAGTAGTATTGTCGGCACCGGGGAGCTGTTTTTT,CASSIVGTGELFF,TRBV19,TRBJ2-2,.,.
TGCGCCAGCAGTCACCCCCGGACAGGGGAGGGCCTCGAGCAGTACTTC,CASSHPRTGEGLEQYF,TRBV23-1,TRBJ2-7,once,TRBD1
TGTGCCAGCAGCAGACAGGGAGTGAACACTGAAGCTTTCTTT,CASSRQGVNTEAFF,TRBV6-5,TRBJ1-1,.,TRBD1
TGTGCCAGCAGGTCCCTCCAGGAGACCCAGTACTTC,CASRSLQETQYF,TRBV7-9,TRBJ2-5,.,.
TGTGCCAGCAGTGTAGGGGGAGGCTCACCCCTCCACTTT,CASSVGGGSPLHF,TRBV2,TRBJ1-6,.,.
TGTGCCAGCAGCTCAAGGGTAGGACTAGTTAGTAGTGAGCAGTTCTTC,CASSSRVGLVSSEQFF,TRBV4-2,TRBJ2-1,.,TRBD2
TGTGCCAGCGGCAAAAATTACATACAGGGGGCTGGGAGCAATCAGCCCCAGCATTTT,CASGKNYIQGAGSNQPQHF,TRBV27,TRBJ1-5,.,TRBD1
TGCGCCAGTCAGGGAGGGGCCCCAGATACGCAGTATTTT,CASQGGAPDTQYF,TRBV5-1,TRBJ2-3,.,TRBD2